Listed here are 6 T cell receptor beta chains from one sample, sequenced in a study of beta chain features in type 1 diabetes. cDNA synthesis used the whole RNA isolate, giving expressed TCRB sequences. Method: immunoSEQ multiplex PCR; TCRdb's copy keeps in-frame clones and lacks some. Among some 900,000 clones listed, roughly 16% were seen once. The sample taken for sequencing was naive CD4+ T cells from blood. The receptors stem from a woman aged 18-29 years in good health.

J is TRBJ2-1 and V is TRBV9; TRBD2 matches at 8 bases. The CDR3 is 15 residues long. The J segment lost 9 bases and the V segment lost 0 bases, leaving 8 bases of the junction unmatched. In germline, CDR1 is SGDLS, CDR2 YYNGEE. In DNA form, the CDR3 reads TGTGCCAGCAGCGTAGTTGGCGCGGGAGGTGGTGAGCAGTTCTTC. As protein: CASSVVGAGGGEQFF.

A remark on this clone: Mismatch with germline at one junction end may stem from a read error. The CDR3: CVSRGGDKQFF. CDR3 nucleotides: TGTGTCAGCAGGGGTGGGGATAAGCAGTTCTTC. This chain joins TRBV6-1 and TRBJ2-1; TRBD1 is a possible D gene (6 bases). Germline V gives CDR1 MNHNS, CDR2 SASEGT. This CDR3 has 11 amino acids.

This clone was recorded a few times. An end of the junction does not agree with germline; a read error may underlie this. This chain links TRBV4-2 with TRBJ2-1, with a possible D match to TRBD2 (5 bases). The CDR3 loop spans 16 amino acids. Germline-derived CDR1 and CDR2 are LGHNA and YNFKEQ. The CDR3 reads CASRQAETNSYNEQFF. The CDR3 DNA sequence: TGTGCCAGCAGACAAGCGGAGACAAACTCCTACAATGAGCAGTTCTTC.

CDR3 loop: CASDLSGSSYEQYF. CDR3 nucleotides: TGTGCCAGCGACCTTAGCGGGAGCTCCTACGAGCAGTACTTC. The chain carries TRBV2 and TRBJ2-7; TRBD2 matches at 9 bases. V dropped 8 bases and J dropped 0; count of bases not matched to a gene: 5. Germline CDR1 is SNHLY and CDR2 is FYNNEI. The CDR3 length is 14 residues.

The chain couples TRBV15 to TRBJ2-2, with D unresolved. The CDR3 covers 13 residues. Germline V gene sequence: CDR1 LNHNV, CDR2 YYDKDF (reference sequence). Trimming took 5 bases from V and 3 from J, leaving 7 bases between them. CDR3 residues: CATSYSHTGELFF. The CDR3 coding sequence is TGTGCCACCAGCTATTCCCACACCGGGGAGCTGTTTTTT.

This clone occurred a few times. This chain connects TRBV7-2 to TRBJ2-7; the match to TRBD2 covers 7 bases. Germline CDR1 reads SGHTA; CDR2 reads FQGNSA. V lost 4 bases, J lost 3 bases, and 18 bases stayed unmatched. This CDR3 contains 18 residues. The CDR3 DNA reads TGTGCCAGCAGCTGGGAACCCTTGAGGACTAGAGATGTCTACGAGCAGTACTTC. It codes for CASSWEPLRTRDVYEQYF.